This T cell receptor beta chain originates from a study of T cells in Graves' hyperthyroidism and ophthalmopathy. Study-wide results and limits: The model identified upcoming ophthalmopathy a median roughly 6.5 months ahead of onset. Within blood appeared most thyroid clonotypes that had expanded above 0.001. Ophthalmopathy stood apart from stable hyperthyroidism in a 13 V-J model.

It was RNA transcripts that yielded the amplified TCR beta CDR3 regions. The HTBI set primed first-round TCR CDR3 RT-PCR. TCRdb used MiXCR to reprocess the multiplex PCR reads, holding one entry per CDR3 protein. The sample has 300,000 to 450,000 distinct CDR3 sequences, approximately 15% seen once. Worth noting for this clonotype: Its specificity is not known.

V shed 6 bases, J shed 5 bases, and the junction held 11 bases outside the gene matches. The CDR3 is 15 amino acids. CDR1 KGHSH and CDR2 LQKENI come from the germline V gene. The receptor was isolated from a woman aged 55-69 years with Graves' hyperthyroidism. The chain employs TRBV18 and TRBJ2-7, with TRBD2 matching 9 bases. Source material: blood. The CDR3 loop is CASSARGSGSNEQYF. As DNA, the CDR3 is TGTGCCAGCTCCGCGCGGGGTAGCGGGAGCAACGAGCAGTACTTC.